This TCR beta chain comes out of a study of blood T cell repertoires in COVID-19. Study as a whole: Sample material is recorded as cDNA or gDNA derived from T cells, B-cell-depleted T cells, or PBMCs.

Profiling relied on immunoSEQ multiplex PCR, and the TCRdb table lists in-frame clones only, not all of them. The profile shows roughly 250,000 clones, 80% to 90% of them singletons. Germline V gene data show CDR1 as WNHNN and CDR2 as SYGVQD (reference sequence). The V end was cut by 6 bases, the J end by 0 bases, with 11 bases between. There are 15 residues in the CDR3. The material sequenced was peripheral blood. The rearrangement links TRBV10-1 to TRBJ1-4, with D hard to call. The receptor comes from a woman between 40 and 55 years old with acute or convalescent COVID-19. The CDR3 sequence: CASSPDWPTNEKLFF. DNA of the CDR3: TGCGCCAGCAGCCCCGACTGGCCAACTAATGAAAAACTGTTTTTT.